This TCR beta chain was profiled in a study of naive and memory T cell subsets. An equimolar mix of two oligonucleotides served as the beta constant-region primer for TRBC1 and TRBC2. TCRdb fed the UMI-ligation and nested PCR reads into MiXCR, producing one record per CDR3 protein. The sample consists of over 20,000 distinct CDR3 sequences, approximately 10% of them appearing once. V lost 9 bases to trimming and J lost 3 bases; unmatched junction nucleotides: 4. Germline assignment: CDR1 KGHDR and CDR2 SFDVKD. The length of the CDR3 is 13 residues. This clonotype originated in a human donor in good health. The V call is TRBV24-1, the J call TRBJ2-1, with 7 bases identical to TRBD1. The sequencing input was central memory CD8+ T cells from blood. In nucleotides, the CDR3 is TGTGCCACCGGGACAGCCTACTACAATGAGCAGTTCTTC. Translating it yields CATGTAYYNEQFF.